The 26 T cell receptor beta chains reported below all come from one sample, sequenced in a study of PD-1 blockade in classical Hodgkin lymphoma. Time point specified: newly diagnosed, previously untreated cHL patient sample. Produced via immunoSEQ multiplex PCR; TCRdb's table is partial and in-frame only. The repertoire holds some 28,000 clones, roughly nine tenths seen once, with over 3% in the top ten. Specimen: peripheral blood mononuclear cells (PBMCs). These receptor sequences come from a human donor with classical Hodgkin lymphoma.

CDR3 amino acids: CASSVMGSGGSPIYF. The CDR3 DNA follows: TGTGCCAGCAGCGTCATGGGGTCAGGGGGCTCACCCATATATTTT. The chain uses TRBV9 and TRBJ1-3; 8 bases fit TRBD1. The germline CDR1 and CDR2 sequences are SGDLS and YYNGEE. CDR3 length: 15 residues. Germline trimming cut 2 bases from V and 11 bases from J; bases unmatched to any gene: 12.

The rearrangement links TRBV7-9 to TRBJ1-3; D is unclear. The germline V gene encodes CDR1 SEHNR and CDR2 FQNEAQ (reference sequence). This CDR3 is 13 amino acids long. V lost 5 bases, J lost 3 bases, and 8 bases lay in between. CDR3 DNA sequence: TGTGCCAGCAGCCCCCGGGTTGGAAACACCATATATTTT. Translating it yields CASSPRVGNTIYF. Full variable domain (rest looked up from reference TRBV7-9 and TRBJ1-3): DTGVSQNPRHKITKRGQNVTFRCDPISEHNRLYWYRQTLGQGPEFLTYFQNEAQLEKSRLLSDRFSAERPKGSFSTLEIQRTEQGDSAMYLCASSPRVGNTIYFGEGSWLTVV.

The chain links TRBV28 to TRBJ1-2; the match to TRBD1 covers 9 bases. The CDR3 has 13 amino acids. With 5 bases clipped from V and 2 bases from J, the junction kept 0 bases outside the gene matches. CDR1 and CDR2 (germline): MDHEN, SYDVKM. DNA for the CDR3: TGTGCCAGCAGTGGACAGGGGAACTATGGCTACACCTTC. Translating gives CASSGQGNYGYTF.

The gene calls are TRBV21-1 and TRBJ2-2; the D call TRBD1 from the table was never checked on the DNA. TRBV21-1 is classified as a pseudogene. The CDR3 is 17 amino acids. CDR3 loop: CASSNGPGGRLTGELFF. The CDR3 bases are TGTGCCAGCAGCAACGGACCAGGGGGACGACTCACCGGGGAGCTGTTTTTT.

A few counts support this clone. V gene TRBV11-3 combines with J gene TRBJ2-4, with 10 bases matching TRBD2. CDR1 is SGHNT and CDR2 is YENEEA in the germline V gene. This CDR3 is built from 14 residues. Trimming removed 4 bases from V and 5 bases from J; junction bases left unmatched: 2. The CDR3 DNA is TGTGCCAGCAGCTCCAGCGGGAGGGAAAACATTCAGTACTTC. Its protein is CASSSSGRENIQYF.

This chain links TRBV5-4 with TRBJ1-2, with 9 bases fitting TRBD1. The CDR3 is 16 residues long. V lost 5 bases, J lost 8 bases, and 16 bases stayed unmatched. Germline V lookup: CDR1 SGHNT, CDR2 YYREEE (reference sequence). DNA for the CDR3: TGTGCCAGCAGGCAATTCCCGGGACAGGGATTGGACGGCTACACCTTC. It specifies CASRQFPGQGLDGYTF.

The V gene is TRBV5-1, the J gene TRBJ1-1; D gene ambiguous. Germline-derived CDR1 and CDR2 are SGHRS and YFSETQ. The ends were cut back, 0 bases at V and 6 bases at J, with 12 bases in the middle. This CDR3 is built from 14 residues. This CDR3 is CASSLEDGISEAFF. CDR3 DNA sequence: TGCGCCAGCAGCTTGGAGGACGGCATTTCTGAAGCTTTCTTT.

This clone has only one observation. DNA for the CDR3: TGTGCCAGCAGAATTGGGACTAGCGGGATTGTCAATGAGCAGTTCTTC. Translation: CASRIGTSGIVNEQFF. This chain joins TRBV4-2 and TRBJ2-1; 13 nucleotides line up with TRBD2. Per germline, CDR1 LGHNA and CDR2 YNFKEQ. This CDR3 is built from 16 residues. J lost 6 bases, V lost 6 bases, and 8 bases had no gene match.

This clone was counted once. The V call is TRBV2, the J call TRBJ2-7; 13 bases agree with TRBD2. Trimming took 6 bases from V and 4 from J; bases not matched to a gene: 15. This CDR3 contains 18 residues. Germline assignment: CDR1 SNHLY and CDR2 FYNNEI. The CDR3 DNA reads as TGTGCCAGCAGCACCCGTGGACTAGCGGGAGTAAGTTTGTACGAGCAGTACTTC. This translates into CASSTRGLAGVSLYEQYF. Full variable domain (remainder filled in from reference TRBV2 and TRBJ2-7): EPEVTQTPSHQVTQMGQEVILRCVPISNHLYFYWYRQILGQKVEFLVSFYNNEISEKSEIFDDQFSVERPDGSNFTLKIRSTKLEDSAMYFCASSTRGLAGVSLYEQYFGPGTRLTVT.

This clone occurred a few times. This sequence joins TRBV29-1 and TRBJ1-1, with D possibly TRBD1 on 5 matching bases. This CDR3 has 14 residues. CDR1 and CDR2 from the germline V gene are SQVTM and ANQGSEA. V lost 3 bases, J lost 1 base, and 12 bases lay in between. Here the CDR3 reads CSVDIGGRNTEAFF. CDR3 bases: TGCAGCGTTGACATCGGGGGAAGGAACACTGAAGCTTTCTTT.

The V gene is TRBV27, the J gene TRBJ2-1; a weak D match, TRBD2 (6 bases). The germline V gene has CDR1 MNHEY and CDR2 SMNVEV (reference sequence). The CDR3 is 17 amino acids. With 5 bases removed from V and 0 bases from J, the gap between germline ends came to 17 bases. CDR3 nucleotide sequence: TGTGCCAGCAGTCACCGCTGGGACTGGACCTCCTACAATGAGCAGTTCTTC. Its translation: CASSHRWDWTSYNEQFF.

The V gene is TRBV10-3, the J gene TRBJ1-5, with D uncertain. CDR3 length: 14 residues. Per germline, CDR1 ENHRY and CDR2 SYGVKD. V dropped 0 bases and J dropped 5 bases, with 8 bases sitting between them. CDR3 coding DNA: TGTGCCATCAGTGAGTCCCTAAGGGATCAGCCCCAGCATTTT. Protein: CAISESLRDQPQHF.

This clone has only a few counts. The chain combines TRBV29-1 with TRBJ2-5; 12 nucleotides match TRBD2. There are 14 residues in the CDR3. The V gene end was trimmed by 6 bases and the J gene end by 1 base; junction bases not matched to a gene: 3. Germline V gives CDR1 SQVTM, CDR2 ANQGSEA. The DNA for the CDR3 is TGCAGCGTCAAGACTAGCGGGAGCCAAGAGACCCAGTACTTC. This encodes CSVKTSGSQETQYF.

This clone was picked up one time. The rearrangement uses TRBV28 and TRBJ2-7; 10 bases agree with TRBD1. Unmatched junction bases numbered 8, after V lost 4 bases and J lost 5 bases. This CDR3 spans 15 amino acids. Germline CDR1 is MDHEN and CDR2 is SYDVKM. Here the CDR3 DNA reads TGTGCCAGCAGTTCACCGACAGGGGGCGGCCACGAGCAGTACTTC. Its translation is CASSSPTGGGHEQYF. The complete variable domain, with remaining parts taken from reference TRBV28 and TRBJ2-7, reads DVKVTQSSRYLVKRTGEKVFLECVQDMDHENMFWYRQDPGLGLRLIYFSYDVKMKEKGDIPEGYSVSREKKERFSLILESASTNQTSMYLCASSSPTGGGHEQYFGPGTRLTVT.

This CDR3 is CASSLSTGIYEQYF. DNA of the CDR3: TGTGCCAGCAGTCTGTCGACAGGGATCTACGAGCAGTACTTC. The rearrangement uses TRBV28 and TRBJ2-7, with TRBD1 identical over 7 bases. CDR1 and CDR2 (germline): MDHEN, SYDVKM. V gave up 5 bases and J gave up 3 bases; unmatched junction bases: 7. The CDR3 extends over 14 amino acids.

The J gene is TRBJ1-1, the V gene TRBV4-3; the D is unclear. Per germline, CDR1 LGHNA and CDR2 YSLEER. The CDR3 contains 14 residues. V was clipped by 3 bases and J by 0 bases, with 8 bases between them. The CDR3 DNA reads TGCGCCAGCAGCCATCAAAGAATGAACACTGAAGCTTTCTTT. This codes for CASSHQRMNTEAFF.

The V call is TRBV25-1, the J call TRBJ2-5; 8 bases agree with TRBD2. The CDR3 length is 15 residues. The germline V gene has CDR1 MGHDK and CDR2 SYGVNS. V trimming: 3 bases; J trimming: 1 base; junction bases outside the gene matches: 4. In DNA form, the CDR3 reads TGTGCCAGCAGTGATTTGCGGGGGGTCCAAGAGACCCAGTACTTC. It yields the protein CASSDLRGVQETQYF.

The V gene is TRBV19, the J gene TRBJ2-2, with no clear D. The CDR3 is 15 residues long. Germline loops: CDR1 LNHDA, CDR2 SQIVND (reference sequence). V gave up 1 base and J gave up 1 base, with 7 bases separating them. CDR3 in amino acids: CASSIASGNTGELFF. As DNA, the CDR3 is TGTGCCAGTAGTATAGCTTCAGGGAACACCGGGGAGCTGTTTTTT.

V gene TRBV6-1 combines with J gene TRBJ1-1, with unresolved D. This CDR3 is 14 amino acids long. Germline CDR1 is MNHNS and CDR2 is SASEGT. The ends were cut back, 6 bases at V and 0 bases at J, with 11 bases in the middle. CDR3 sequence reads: CASRLEQMNTEAFF. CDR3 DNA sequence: TGTGCCAGCAGACTGGAACAGATGAACACTGAAGCTTTCTTT.

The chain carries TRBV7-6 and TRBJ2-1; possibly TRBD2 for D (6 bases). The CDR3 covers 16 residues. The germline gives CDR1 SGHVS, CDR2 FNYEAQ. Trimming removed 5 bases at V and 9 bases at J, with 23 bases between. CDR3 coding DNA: TGTGCCAGCAGCCCCCAGGGCGGGGAAGTTGTCGGTGAGCAGTTCTTC. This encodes CASSPQGGEVVGEQFF.

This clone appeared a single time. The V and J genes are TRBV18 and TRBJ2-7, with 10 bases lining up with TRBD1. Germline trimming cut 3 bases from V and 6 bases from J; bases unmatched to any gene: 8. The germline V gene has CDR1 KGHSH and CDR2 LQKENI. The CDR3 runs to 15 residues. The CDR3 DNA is TGTGCCAGCTCACCCCTCGACAGGGGGCAAGGCGAGCAGTACTTC. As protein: CASSPLDRGQGEQYF. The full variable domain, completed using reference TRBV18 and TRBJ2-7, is NAGVMQNPRHLVRRRGQEARLRCSPMKGHSHVYWYRQLPEEGLKFMVYLQKENIIDESGMPKERFSAEFPKEGPSILRIQQVVRGDSAAYFCASSPLDRGQGEQYFGPGTRLTVT.

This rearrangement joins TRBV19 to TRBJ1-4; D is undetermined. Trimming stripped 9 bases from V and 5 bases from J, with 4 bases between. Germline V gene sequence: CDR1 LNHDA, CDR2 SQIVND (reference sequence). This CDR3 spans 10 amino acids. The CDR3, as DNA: TGTGCCAGCTCAAATGAAAAACTGTTTTTT. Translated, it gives CASSNEKLFF. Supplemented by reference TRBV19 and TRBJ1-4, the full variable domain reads DGGITQSPKYLFRKEGQNVTLSCEQNLNHDAMYWYRQDPGQGLRLIYYSQIVNDFQKGDIAEGYSVSREKKESFPLTVTSAQKNPTAFYLCASSNEKLFFGSGTQLSVL.

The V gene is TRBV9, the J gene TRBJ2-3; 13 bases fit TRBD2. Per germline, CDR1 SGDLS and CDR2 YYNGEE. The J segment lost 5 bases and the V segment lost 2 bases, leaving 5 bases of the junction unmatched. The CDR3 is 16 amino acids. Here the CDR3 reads CASSVRTSGRIDTQYF. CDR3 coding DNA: TGTGCCAGCAGCGTCCGGACTAGCGGGAGAATAGATACGCAGTATTTT.

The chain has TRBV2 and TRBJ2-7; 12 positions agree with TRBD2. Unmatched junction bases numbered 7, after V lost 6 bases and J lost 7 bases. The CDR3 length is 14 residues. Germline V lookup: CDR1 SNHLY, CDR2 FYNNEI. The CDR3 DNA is TGTGCCAGCAGGAGGACTAGCGGGATTGTTGAGCAGTACTTC. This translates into CASRRTSGIVEQYF.

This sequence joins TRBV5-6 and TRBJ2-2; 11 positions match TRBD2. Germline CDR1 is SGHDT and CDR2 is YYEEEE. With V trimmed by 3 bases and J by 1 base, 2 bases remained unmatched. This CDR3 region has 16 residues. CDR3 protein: CASSWGLAVNTGELFF. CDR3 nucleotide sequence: TGTGCCAGCAGCTGGGGACTAGCGGTGAACACCGGGGAGCTGTTTTTT. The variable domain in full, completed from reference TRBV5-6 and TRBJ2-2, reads DAGVTQSPTHLIKTRGQQVTLRCSPKSGHDTVSWYQQALGQGPQFIFQYYEEEERQRGNFPDRFSGHQFPNYSSELNVNALLLGDSALYLCASSWGLAVNTGELFFGEGSRLTVL.

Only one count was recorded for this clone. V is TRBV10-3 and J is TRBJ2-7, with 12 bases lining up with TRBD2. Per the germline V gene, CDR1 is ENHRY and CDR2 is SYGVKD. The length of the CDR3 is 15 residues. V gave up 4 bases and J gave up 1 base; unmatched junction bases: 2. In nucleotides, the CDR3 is TGTGCCATCAGTGGACTAGCGGGAGCATCCTACGAGCAGTACTTC. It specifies CAISGLAGASYEQYF.